The rows below give T cell receptor beta chains drawn from one sample of a study of technical replicates of blood from a few donors. Generated by immunoSEQ multiplex PCR, the TCRdb table keeps only in-frame clones and is missing some. The sample yields tens of thousands of clones, about 92% seen once. Material: T cells isolated from PBMCs. The receptors shown here come from a human donor in good health. Both conserved end residues are part of each CDR3. Fields, in order: D gene, V gene, clone size, J gene, CDR3 length, CDR3 DNA, CDR3 protein. A D gene is named only where the DNA matches it firmly. Some rows mark clone size as missing; the rest say once, few, many or name a class of expanded clone.

d_gene: -
v_gene: TRBV5-4
abundance: -
j_gene: TRBJ2-3
len: 15
CDR3nt: TGTGCCAGCAGCGGCGGGACAGATTTCACAGATACGCAGTATTTT
CDR3aa: CASSGGTDFTDTQYF

d_gene: -
v_gene: TRBV7-2
abundance: -
j_gene: TRBJ1-5
len: 13
CDR3nt: TGTGCCAGCAGTTTCACAGCTTATCAGCCCCAGCATTTT
CDR3aa: CASSFTAYQPQHF

d_gene: TRBD1
v_gene: TRBV5-1
abundance: -
j_gene: TRBJ2-7
len: 14
CDR3nt: TGCGCCAGCAGCTTCCCGGGACAGGGCTACGAGCAGTACTTC
CDR3aa: CASSFPGQGYEQYF

d_gene: TRBD2
v_gene: TRBV7-2
abundance: -
j_gene: TRBJ2-1
len: 16
CDR3nt: TGTGCCAGCAGCGAGACCGGGACTAGCGGGAGCAATGAGCAGTTCTTC
CDR3aa: CASSETGTSGSNEQFF

d_gene: TRBD1
v_gene: TRBV9
abundance: -
j_gene: TRBJ1-2
len: 17
CDR3nt: TGTGCCAGCAGCGAGGGACAGGGTAGAGATAATGGCTATGGCTACACCTTC
CDR3aa: CASSEGQGRDNGYGYTF

d_gene: -
v_gene: TRBV6-6
abundance: -
j_gene: TRBJ1-3
len: 12
CDR3nt: TGTGCCAGCAGTATCGACAGGCTTACCATATATTTT
CDR3aa: CASSIDRLTIYF

d_gene: TRBD1
v_gene: TRBV10-3
abundance: few
j_gene: TRBJ1-1
len: 15
CDR3nt: TGTGCCATTTCTTTCGCCAGGGGGGTGAACACTGAAGCTTTCTTT
CDR3aa: CAISFARGVNTEAFF

d_gene: -
v_gene: TRBV7-8
abundance: -
j_gene: TRBJ1-2
len: 15
CDR3nt: TGTGCCAGCAGCTTGTACGGGGACACTAACTATGGCTACACCTTC
CDR3aa: CASSLYGDTNYGYTF

d_gene: TRBD1
v_gene: TRBV30
abundance: -
j_gene: TRBJ1-4
len: 14
CDR3nt: TGTGCCTGGAGAGGGACAGGTGCAGGTGAAAAACTGTTTTTT
CDR3aa: CAWRGTGAGEKLFF

d_gene: -
v_gene: TRBV4-3
abundance: -
j_gene: TRBJ2-1
len: 11
CDR3nt: TGCGCCAGCAGCCAATCTAATGAGCAGTTCTTC
CDR3aa: CASSQSNEQFF

d_gene: -
v_gene: TRBV27
abundance: -
j_gene: TRBJ1-4
len: 15
CDR3nt: TGTGCCAGCAGTTTTTCCCAGGGGACTAATGAAAAACTGTTTTTT
CDR3aa: CASSFSQGTNEKLFF

d_gene: TRBD1
v_gene: TRBV7-3
abundance: -
j_gene: TRBJ1-1
len: 14
CDR3nt: TGTGCCAGCAGCCCCCAGACAGGGTACGCTGAAGCTTTCTTT
CDR3aa: CASSPQTGYAEAFF

d_gene: -
v_gene: TRBV11-3
abundance: -
j_gene: TRBJ2-7
len: 15
CDR3nt: TGTGCCAGCAGCTTAGGCGCCTCCTCGATATACGAGCAGTACTTC
CDR3aa: CASSLGASSIYEQYF

d_gene: TRBD1
v_gene: TRBV25-1
abundance: -
j_gene: TRBJ2-3
len: 16
CDR3nt: TGTGCCAGCAGTCTACTCTCGGGACAGGGCACAGATACGCAGTATTTT
CDR3aa: CASSLLSGQGTDTQYF

d_gene: -
v_gene: TRBV7-8
abundance: -
j_gene: TRBJ2-1
len: 14
CDR3nt: TGTGCCAGCAGCTTAGGGGGCGGATACAATGAGCAGTTCTTC
CDR3aa: CASSLGGGYNEQFF

d_gene: TRBD1
v_gene: TRBV29-1
abundance: -
j_gene: TRBJ1-2
len: 14
CDR3nt: TGCAGCGTTGAGAGGAACAGGGGGGACTATGGCTACACCTTC
CDR3aa: CSVERNRGDYGYTF

d_gene: -
v_gene: TRBV7-2
abundance: -
j_gene: TRBJ1-5
len: 12
CDR3nt: TGTGCCGTACAGGATGGAGATCAGCCCCAGCATTTT
CDR3aa: CAVQDGDQPQHF

d_gene: -
v_gene: TRBV7-2
abundance: -
j_gene: TRBJ2-3
len: 16
CDR3nt: TGTGCCAGCAGCTCAGGTCGGGCTAGCGGCACAGATACGCAGTATTTT
CDR3aa: CASSSGRASGTDTQYF

d_gene: -
v_gene: TRBV27
abundance: -
j_gene: TRBJ2-5
len: 14
CDR3nt: TGTGCCAGCAGTTTGAAGCTGGAGGGGAAGACCCAGTACTTC
CDR3aa: CASSLKLEGKTQYF

d_gene: -
v_gene: TRBV13
abundance: -
j_gene: TRBJ1-2
len: 14
CDR3nt: TGTGCCAGCACCCAGGAGACAGACGTATATGGCTACACCTTC
CDR3aa: CASTQETDVYGYTF

d_gene: TRBD2
v_gene: TRBV5-1
abundance: -
j_gene: TRBJ2-3
len: 16
CDR3nt: TGCGCCAGCAGCCACGGGACTAGCGGGGGCACAGATACGCAGTATTTT
CDR3aa: CASSHGTSGGTDTQYF

d_gene: TRBD1
v_gene: TRBV5-6
abundance: -
j_gene: TRBJ2-7
len: 11
CDR3nt: TGTGCCAGCAGCTATGACAGGGGGCGTAACTTC
CDR3aa: CASSYDRGRNF

d_gene: TRBD2
v_gene: TRBV15
abundance: -
j_gene: TRBJ2-1
len: 16
CDR3nt: TGTGCCACCAGCAGGCTAGCGGGAGCGGGCTACAATGAGCAGTTCTTC
CDR3aa: CATSRLAGAGYNEQFF

d_gene: -
v_gene: TRBV28
abundance: -
j_gene: TRBJ2-7
len: 12
CDR3nt: TGTGCCAGCAGTTTAGTAACCTACGAGCAGTACTTC
CDR3aa: CASSLVTYEQYF